One sample yielded the 4 T cell receptor beta chains listed below, sequenced in a study of blood T cell repertoires in COVID-19 (dated by TCRdb to the early 2020s). The library was generated by the immunoSEQ multiplex PCR assay. TCRdb limited this immuneACCESS table to in-frame rearrangements with V and J called. A share of clones is missing; checked studies link under half to unresolved V genes, and the rest is unexplained. The sample records 200,000 to 250,000 clones, 84% of which are singletons. The ten largest make up less than 7% of the sample. Sequencing was done on a sample of PBMCs or T cells enriched from blood (not recorded which). These TCRs come from a woman aged 40 to 50 who had recovered from COVID-19.

The chain couples TRBV28 to TRBJ1-1, with D unclear. The CDR3 consists of 14 residues. Germline V lookup: CDR1 MDHEN, CDR2 SYDVKM. Between the trimmed V and J ends, which lost 5 bases and 1 base, there was a span of 11 bases. DNA of the CDR3: TGTGCCAGCAGTATGTTCGGGAGGAACACTGAAGCTTTCTTT. The encoded protein is CASSMFGRNTEAFF.

The V and J genes are TRBV6-5 and TRBJ2-7, with 9 bases matching TRBD1. The CDR3 consists of 14 residues. V was pared by 4 bases and J by 2 bases, with 3 bases of the junction left unmatched. Per germline, CDR1 MNHEY and CDR2 SVGAGI. The CDR3 loop is CASSFRDRAYEQYV. The CDR3 DNA is TGTGCCAGCAGTTTCCGGGACAGGGCCTACGAGCAGTACGTC.

The rearrangement uses TRBV5-1 and TRBJ2-3, with 11 bases that match TRBD2. The V and J ends lost 4 bases and 2 bases, in that order; junction bases with no gene match: 9. This CDR3 has 17 amino acids. The germline V gene has CDR1 SGHRS and CDR2 YFSETQ. The CDR3 region has the DNA TGCGCCAGCAGCCAAGCCGCGACTAGCGGGAACACAGATACGCAGTATTTT. This sequence encodes CASSQAATSGNTDTQYF.

V usage is TRBV2 and J usage is TRBJ1-2, with 7 positions matching TRBD1. The CDR3 length is 13 residues. The J segment lost 8 bases and the V segment lost 7 bases, leaving 10 bases of the junction unmatched. Germline V gene sequence: CDR1 SNHLY, CDR2 FYNNEI. For the CDR3, the DNA is TGTGCCAGCACTAGAGACAGGGTTGGCGGCTACACCTTC. Translated: CASTRDRVGGYTF. The full variable domain, completed using reference TRBV2 and TRBJ1-2, is EPEVTQTPSHQVTQMGQEVILRCVPISNHLYFYWYRQILGQKVEFLVSFYNNEISEKSEIFDDQFSVERPDGSNFTLKIRSTKLEDSAMYFCASTRDRVGGYTFGSGTRLTVV.